The rows below give T cell receptor beta chains drawn from one sample of a study of T cell responses to AZD1222 COVID-19 vaccine. Clones were read by immunoSEQ multiplex PCR, and TCRdb kept only the in-frame ones, dropping some. The sample has approximately 200,000 clones, 94% seen once. The specimen was peripheral blood, collected 28 days after the second dose of the MenACWY control vaccine. These receptors all stem from an adult who received the MenACWY meningococcal vaccine as a control. Both conserved end residues are part of each CDR3. D genes are given only for firm matches. Where a row states a size, it is once, few, many or the class of an expanded clone; other rows omit it.

size: .
J: TRBJ2-7
V: TRBV19
D: TRBD1
CDR3: CASSGRQGSEQYF
DNA: TGTGCCAGTAGTGGTCGACAGGGGAGTGAGCAGTACTTC

size: .
J: TRBJ1-2
V: TRBV7-2
D: .
CDR3: CASSLGRDYGYTF
DNA: TGTGCCAGCAGCTTGGGACGTGACTATGGCTACACCTTC

size: .
J: TRBJ1-5
V: TRBV30
D: .
CDR3: CAWARQDNQPQHF
DNA: TGTGCCTGGGCCCGACAGGATAATCAGCCCCAGCATTTT

size: .
J: TRBJ2-2
V: TRBV5-1
D: TRBD2
CDR3: CASSPGGENTGELFF
DNA: TGCGCCAGCAGCCCCGGGGGGGAGAACACCGGGGAGCTGTTTTTT

size: .
J: TRBJ2-6
V: TRBV27
D: .
CDR3: CASTASGANVLTF
DNA: TGTGCCAGCACTGCATCTGGGGCCAACGTCCTGACTTTC

size: .
J: TRBJ2-3
V: TRBV9
D: TRBD2
CDR3: CASSSPGGGTSGARTQYF
DNA: TGTGCCAGCAGCTCCCCAGGGGGCGGGACTAGCGGGGCCCGGACGCAGTATTTT

size: once
J: TRBJ2-7
V: TRBV2
D: .
CDR3: CASEGNEQYF
DNA: TGTGCCAGCGAGGGGAACGAGCAGTACTTC

size: .
J: TRBJ2-7
V: TRBV19
D: .
CDR3: CASSIGRGAAYEQYF
DNA: TGTGCCAGTAGTATAGGGAGGGGTGCGGCCTACGAGCAGTACTTC

size: .
J: TRBJ2-7
V: TRBV27
D: .
CDR3: CASSFSWDNKYEQYF
DNA: TGTGCCAGCAGTTTCTCTTGGGACAACAAATACGAGCAGTACTTC

size: .
J: TRBJ1-5
V: TRBV10-3
D: .
CDR3: CAISERGSNQPQHF
DNA: TGTGCCATCTCAGAACGGGGTAGCAATCAGCCCCAGCATTTT

size: .
J: TRBJ1-3
V: TRBV2
D: TRBD1
CDR3: CASSQGQGVKNTIYF
DNA: TGTGCCAGCAGTCAGGGACAGGGGGTTAAAAACACCATATATTTT

size: .
J: TRBJ1-4
V: TRBV29-1
D: TRBD1
CDR3: CSVQGAPNEKLFF
DNA: TGCAGCGTGCAGGGGGCCCCTAATGAAAAACTGTTTTTT

size: .
J: TRBJ2-3
V: TRBV27
D: .
CDR3: CASSLAGTADTQYF
DNA: TGTGCCAGCAGTTTAGCCGGCACCGCAGATACGCAGTATTTT

size: .
J: TRBJ2-3
V: TRBV3-1/TRBV3-2
D: .
CDR3: CASSETARGDTQYF
DNA: TGTGCCAGCAGCGAAACGGCTAGGGGAGATACGCAGTATTTT

size: .
J: TRBJ2-7
V: TRBV29-1
D: .
CDR3: CSVEDPGAGGEQYF
DNA: TGCAGCGTTGAAGATCCGGGGGCCGGGGGCGAGCAGTACTTC

size: .
J: TRBJ2-7
V: TRBV29-1
D: TRBD2
CDR3: CSVDVAGSSASEQYF
DNA: TGCAGCGTTGATGTAGCGGGCAGCTCTGCCTCCGAGCAGTACTTC

size: once
J: TRBJ1-2
V: TRBV6-5
D: .
CDR3: CASSAYRAEEGYTF
DNA: TGTGCCAGCAGCGCCTACAGGGCCGAGGAAGGCTACACCTTC

size: .
J: TRBJ1-2
V: TRBV14
D: .
CDR3: CASSQDYSYGYTF
DNA: TGTGCCAGCAGCCAAGATTACAGCTATGGCTACACCTTC

size: .
J: TRBJ2-5
V: TRBV18
D: TRBD1
CDR3: CASSPRQGQETQYF
DNA: TGTGCCAGCTCACCCCGACAGGGTCAAGAGACCCAGTACTTC

size: few
J: TRBJ1-6
V: TRBV4-1
D: .
CDR3: CASSQDTMDNSPLHF
DNA: TGCGCCAGCAGCCAAGATACAATGGATAATTCACCCCTCCACTTT

size: .
J: TRBJ1-1
V: TRBV6-5
D: .
CDR3: CASSPRGEVTEAFF
DNA: TGTGCCAGCAGTCCCCGGGGGGAGGTCACTGAAGCTTTCTTT

size: .
J: TRBJ2-7
V: TRBV5-1
D: TRBD2
CDR3: CASSLFGLAGTNYEQYF
DNA: TGCGCCAGCAGCTTGTTCGGACTAGCGGGAACTAACTACGAGCAGTACTTC

size: .
J: TRBJ1-1
V: TRBV30
D: TRBD1
CDR3: CAGDRGATEAFF
DNA: TGTGCCGGGGACAGGGGGGCCACTGAAGCTTTCTTT

size: medium-sized
J: TRBJ2-3
V: TRBV3-1/TRBV3-2
D: .
CDR3: CASSQGLTDTQYF
DNA: TGTGCCAGCAGCCAGGGACTCACAGATACGCAGTATTTT

size: .
J: TRBJ2-7
V: TRBV3-1/TRBV3-2
D: .
CDR3: CASSQGREQYF
DNA: TGTGCCAGCAGCCAAGGTCGCGAGCAGTACTTC

size: .
J: TRBJ1-4
V: TRBV2
D: TRBD1
CDR3: CASWDRGGTNEKLFF
DNA: TGTGCCAGCTGGGACAGGGGTGGGACTAATGAAAAACTGTTTTTT

size: .
J: TRBJ2-7
V: TRBV7-9
D: TRBD2
CDR3: CASSLTSGGSYEQYF
DNA: TGTGCCAGCAGCTTAACTAGCGGGGGCTCCTACGAGCAGTACTTC

size: .
J: TRBJ1-5
V: TRBV9
D: TRBD1
CDR3: CASSVGTVSNQPQHF
DNA: TGTGCCAGCAGCGTGGGGACAGTTAGCAATCAGCCCCAGCATTTT

size: .
J: TRBJ2-7
V: TRBV28
D: .
CDR3: CASSSPGAGRPYEQYF
DNA: TGTGCCAGCAGTTCCCCCGGGGCGGGGAGGCCCTACGAGCAGTACTTC

size: .
J: TRBJ1-2
V: TRBV30
D: .
CDR3: CAWSGANYGYTF
DNA: TGTGCCTGGTCCGGGGCCAACTATGGCTACACCTTC

size: .
J: TRBJ2-1
V: TRBV28
D: TRBD2
CDR3: CASSLASGRVYEQFF
DNA: TGTGCCAGCAGTTTGGCTAGCGGGAGGGTCTATGAGCAGTTCTTC

size: .
J: TRBJ1-3
V: TRBV28
D: .
CDR3: CASSPGDASSGNTIYF
DNA: TGTGCCAGCAGTCCGGGGGACGCAAGCTCTGGAAACACCATATATTTT

size: .
J: TRBJ2-2
V: TRBV30
D: .
CDR3: CAWSVSGTGELFF
DNA: TGTGCCTGGAGTGTTTCAGGGACCGGGGAGCTGTTTTTT

size: .
J: TRBJ2-7
V: TRBV5-6
D: TRBD2
CDR3: CASSLSETGGFEQYF
DNA: TGTGCCAGCAGCTTGTCTGAGACGGGGGGTTTTGAGCAGTACTTC

size: .
J: TRBJ2-6
V: TRBV27
D: .
CDR3: CASSTGQSGANVLTF
DNA: TGTGCCAGCAGTACAGGACAGTCTGGGGCCAACGTCCTGACTTTC

size: .
J: TRBJ1-1
V: TRBV12-3/TRBV12-4
D: .
CDR3: CASSQRGSGAFF
DNA: TGTGCCAGCAGTCAAAGGGGATCGGGAGCTTTCTTT

size: .
J: TRBJ2-7
V: TRBV28
D: TRBD1
CDR3: CASRTDRGYEQYF
DNA: TGTGCCAGCAGAACAGACAGGGGATACGAGCAGTACTTC

size: .
J: TRBJ1-1
V: TRBV29-1
D: .
CDR3: CSVPGRARAEAFF
DNA: TGCAGCGTTCCAGGCAGGGCGCGCGCTGAAGCTTTCTTT

size: .
J: TRBJ2-7
V: TRBV6-6
D: .
CDR3: CASRLEGEQYF
DNA: TGTGCCTCGAGGTTGGAGGGCGAGCAGTACTTC

size: .
J: TRBJ1-2
V: TRBV28
D: .
CDR3: CASSRKGYGYTF
DNA: TGTGCCAGCAGCAGGAAAGGGTATGGCTACACCTTC

size: .
J: TRBJ2-1
V: TRBV16
D: .
CDR3: CASSPPDVHEQFF
DNA: TGTGCCAGCAGCCCCCCGGACGTCCATGAGCAGTTCTTC

size: .
J: TRBJ1-4
V: TRBV7-9
D: TRBD1
CDR3: CASRARDSGEKLFF
DNA: TGTGCCAGCAGGGCCCGGGACAGTGGAGAAAAACTGTTTTTT